The next 16 T cell receptor beta chains were all read from a single sample in a study of Graves' ophthalmopathy and Graves' hyperthyroidism. The study amplified TCR beta CDR3 regions using RNA transcripts. Second-round multiplex PCR came after a first-round RT-PCR that employed HTBI primers. Via MiXCR, TCRdb re-called the multiplex PCR reads, giving one row per CDR3 protein. In the table there are about 1.1 million distinct CDR3 sequences, approximately 35% of which are singletons. The specimen sequenced was peripheral blood or thyroid tissue (not recorded which). These receptors were obtained from an adult man with Graves' hyperthyroidism.

The CDR3 sequence: CATGTSQNTGELFF. The CDR3 DNA reads as TGTGCCACCGGTACCAGCCAGAACACCGGGGAGCTGTTTTTT. The genes are TRBV24-1 and TRBJ2-2; D is uncertain. This CDR3 has 14 residues. Germline-derived CDR1 and CDR2 are KGHDR and SFDVKD. The V and J ends lost 9 bases and 1 base respectively, with 11 bases between them.

As for this clonotype: A much larger clonotype is one base distant, so this may be a read error. The chain uses TRBV7-2 and TRBJ1-5; D may be TRBD1 (5 bases). This CDR3 comprises 16 residues. Germline values: CDR1 SGHTA, CDR2 FQGNSA. CDR3 in amino acids: CASGLVPGVSNQPQHF. DNA of the CDR3: TGTGCCAGCGGCTTAGTCCCGGGGGTAAGCAATCAGCCCCAGCATTTT.

At least ten counts were recorded for this clonotype. The chain joins TRBV11-2 to TRBJ2-5; tentatively, D is TRBD1 (5 bases). The CDR3 contains 15 residues. The germline CDR1 and CDR2 sequences are SGHAT and FQNNGV. Trimming took off 5 bases at V and 4 bases at J, with 17 bases between the two ends. The CDR3 nucleotides read TGTGCCAGCAGCGCCGAACAGGCCTTGGGAGAGACCCAGTACTTC. Its protein is CASSAEQALGETQYF.

The V call is TRBV9, the J call TRBJ1-1; D uncertain. The CDR3 extends over 13 amino acids. V was trimmed by 4 bases and J by 3 bases, leaving 10 bases between them. CDR1 is SGDLS, CDR2 YYNGEE, per germline. The CDR3 here is CASSPRSYTEAFF. DNA of the CDR3: TGTGCCAGCAGCCCCCGTTCCTACACTGAAGCTTTCTTT.

This clonotype was detected only a few times. J is TRBJ2-5 and V is TRBV5-1; 8 nucleotides match TRBD1. Trimming cost V 4 bases and J 5 bases; bases outside gene matches: 10. The CDR3 is 15 residues long. Germline V gene sequence: CDR1 SGHRS, CDR2 YFSETQ. The CDR3, as DNA: TGCGCCAGCAGCCGGATGGGACAGGAGAGGGAGACCCAGTACTTC. As protein: CASSRMGQERETQYF. Full variable domain (outside the CDR3, taken from reference TRBV5-1 and TRBJ2-5): KAGVTQTPRYLIKTRGQQVTLSCSPISGHRSVSWYQQTPGQGLQFLFEYFSETQRNKGNFPGRFSGRQFSNSRSEMNVSTLELGDSALYLCASSRMGQERETQYFGPGTRLLVL.

Only a few counts were recorded for this clonotype. This chain links TRBV7-3 with TRBJ2-5; D gene unclear. Germline V gives CDR1 SGHTA, CDR2 FQGTGA. The CDR3 extends over 14 amino acids. Trimming removed 3 bases from V and 5 bases from J, with 13 bases in between. CDR3 in amino acids: CASSFASNQETQYF. The DNA of the CDR3 is TGTGCCAGCAGCTTCGCCTCAAATCAGGAGACCCAGTACTTC. The variable domain in full, completed from reference TRBV7-3 and TRBJ2-5, reads GAGVSQTPSNKVTEKGKYVELRCDPISGHTALYWYRQSLGQGPEFLIYFQGTGAADDSGLPNDRFFAVRPEGSVSTLKIQRTERGDSAVYLCASSFASNQETQYFGPGTRLLVL.

The chain joins TRBV10-3 to TRBJ1-1, with TRBD1 identical over 7 bases. The CDR3 sequence is 15 residues long. In germline, CDR1 is ENHRY, CDR2 SYGVKD. The trim removed 10 bases at V and 6 bases at J, leaving 17 bases unmatched. CDR3 in amino acids: CASRPGDRENAEAFF. The CDR3 bases are TGTGCCAGCAGACCCGGTGACAGGGAAAACGCTGAAGCTTTCTTT.

This clonotype was observed a few times. The junction departs from germline at one end; a sequencing error may be responsible. V usage is TRBV10-3 and J usage is TRBJ2-7; 9 positions agree with TRBD1. This CDR3 is built from 16 residues. Germline loops: CDR1 ENHRY, CDR2 SYGVKD. The CDR3 here is CASSEWTGAEGYEQYF. In nucleotides, the CDR3 is TGTGCCAGCAGTGAGTGGACAGGGGCAGAGGGCTACGAGCAGTACTTC.

The V and J genes are TRBV6-2 or TRBV6-3 and TRBJ1-5; 8 bases are a match to TRBD1. Germline CDR1 reads MNHEY; CDR2 reads SVGEGT. The CDR3 has 14 residues. Trimming at V came to 6 bases and at J to 13 bases, leaving 14 bases not matched to a gene. The CDR3 loop is CASSPGTGPMVQHF. As DNA, the CDR3 is TGTGCCAGCAGCCCCGGGACAGGTCCGATGGTTCAGCATTTT.

CDR3 nucleotide sequence: TGCAGTGCGGCCCCAGGGCCAAGGGGCTACGAGCAGTACTTC. Its translation: CSAAPGPRGYEQYF. The gene calls are TRBV20-1 and TRBJ2-7, with D perhaps matching TRBD1 (5 bases). Germline V gene sequence: CDR1 DFQATT, CDR2 SNEGSKA (reference sequence). The germline V and J ends were trimmed by 6 bases and 3 bases, with 18 bases remaining between them. CDR3 size: 14 residues.

This clonotype has a handful of counts. The V call is TRBV5-1, the J call TRBJ2-2; maybe TRBD2 (5 bases). The V gene's germline CDR1 is SGHRS and CDR2 YFSETQ. The V and J ends lost 7 bases and 1 base respectively, with 11 bases between them. The CDR3 is 14 amino acids. The CDR3 sequence: CASETGLNTGELFF. The CDR3 DNA reads as TGCGCCAGCGAAACTGGACTGAACACCGGGGAGCTGTTTTTT.

The chain links TRBV12-3 or TRBV12-4 to TRBJ2-7; 12 nucleotides align to TRBD1. CDR3 size: 15 residues. Trimming took 2 bases from V and 8 from J; bases not matched to a gene: 7. In nucleotides, the CDR3 is TGTGCCAGCAGTTTACGGGACAGGGGGCCTTACAAGCAGTACTTC. Protein: CASSLRDRGPYKQYF.

The V call is TRBV11-2, the J call TRBJ2-5, with 9 bases identical to TRBD2. Germline CDR1 reads SGHAT; CDR2 reads FQNNGV. The CDR3 loop spans 15 amino acids. The V segment lost 3 bases and the J segment 4 bases; nucleotides outside the gene matches: 6. CDR3 sequence reads: CASSLGGGAPETQYF. The CDR3, as DNA: TGTGCCAGCAGCTTGGGCGGGGGGGCCCCAGAGACCCAGTACTTC.

This clonotype was recorded at least ten times. V and J are TRBV7-9 and TRBJ1-5, with unresolved D. Germline loops: CDR1 SEHNR, CDR2 FQNEAQ (reference sequence). The CDR3 extends over 15 amino acids. Trimming left V 4 bases short and J 0 bases short, with 10 bases between. The CDR3 region is CASSSTWNSNQPQHF. CDR3 sequence (DNA): TGTGCCAGCAGCTCGACATGGAATAGCAATCAGCCCCAGCATTTT.

In this sample, this clonotype turned up many times. The chain is built from TRBV7-8 and TRBJ2-5, with 7 bases that match TRBD1. Losses at the gene ends were 5 bases for V and 4 bases for J; bases not matched to a gene: 4. The germline V gene encodes CDR1 SGHVS and CDR2 FQNEAQ. The CDR3 length is 13 residues. The CDR3 spells CASSTRTGETQYF. The CDR3 DNA sequence: TGTGCCAGCAGCACACGGACAGGAGAGACCCAGTACTTC.

The chain recombines TRBV6-4 with TRBJ2-5; D is possibly TRBD1 or TRBD2 (6 bases each). Trimming shortened V by 8 bases and J by 3 bases, and 16 bases separated the two germline ends. This CDR3 has 14 amino acids. The V gene's germline CDR1 is MRHNA and CDR2 SNTAGT. CDR3 residues: CASVEGGFEETQYF. As DNA, the CDR3 is TGTGCCAGCGTGGAAGGGGGGTTCGAAGAGACCCAGTACTTC.